This T cell receptor (beta chain) was sequenced in a study of radiotherapy plus CTLA-4 blockade in lung cancer. Study-level results: Radiotherapy was combined with ipilimumab, and tumor-derived TCR clones then expanded in blood.

The table came from immunoSEQ multiplex PCR; TCRdb's copy has only in-frame clones and leaves some out. The table lists under 50,000 clones, roughly 73% of them singletons. Points on this clone: The antigen remains undetermined.

The sample consisted of peripheral blood, taken from a patient treated with radiotherapy plus ipilimumab. This TCR came from a human donor with non-small cell lung cancer that progressed on radiotherapy plus ipilimumab.

The CDR3 here is CASSQGPGTQWNEQFF. CDR3 sequence (DNA): TGCGCCAGCAGCCAAGGACCCGGGACACAATGGAATGAGCAGTTCTTC. The V and J genes are TRBV4-1 and TRBJ2-1, with a weak D call TRBD1 (6 bases). Germline assignment: CDR1 MGHRA and CDR2 YSYEKL. The V end was cut by 1 base, the J end by 7 bases, with 17 bases between. This CDR3 is built from 16 residues.